The present entry profiles one T cell receptor (beta chain) with its context. The data belong to a study of T-cell reconstitution after alpha-beta-depleted transplantation in children. A TCRbeta library incorporating unique molecular identifiers was prepared. TCRdb reprocessed the PCR reads with MiXCR, giving one entry per CDR3 protein. The sample lists 330,000 or so distinct CDR3 sequences, around a tenth seen once, with roughly 2.5% in the top ten. Between the trimmed V and J ends, which lost 5 bases and 0 bases, there was a span of 11 bases. Per the germline V gene, CDR1 is SEHNR and CDR2 is FQNEAQ (reference sequence). The CDR3 runs to 15 residues.

This rearrangement joins TRBV7-9 to TRBJ2-1; unclear D gene. The source of this sequence is a human donor who donated a stem cell graft to a child with acute lymphoblastic leukemia. This specimen consisted of PBMCs from the stem cell graft donor, obtained from the stem cell graft. The CDR3 sequence is CASSLTDNSYNEQFF. DNA of the CDR3: TGTGCCAGCAGCCTAACAGATAACTCCTACAATGAGCAGTTCTTC.